This T cell receptor (beta chain) originates from a study of blood T cell repertoires in COVID-19. Study-wide context: PBMCs, B-cell-depleted T cells, or T cells were the source of the cDNA or gDNA that made up the material.

In this sample, this clone turned up once. Original analysis: Reference gene primer amplification yielded estimated nucleated cell counts. Some clones are missing from TCRdb's copy, which holds only in-frame ones; the method was immunoSEQ multiplex PCR. The DNA was the basis for D and trimming; V, J and clone size are from that table. The table includes roughly 100,000 clones, 75% to 90% detected once. The specimen was peripheral blood. This clonotype was sampled from a man in his forties or fifties with acute or convalescent COVID-19.

This chain's CDR3 is CAWRPDRGGAGELFF. The CDR3 nucleotides read TGTGCCTGGAGGCCAGACAGGGGCGGGGCCGGGGAGCTGTTTTTT. The V call is TRBV30, the J call TRBJ2-2; 8 bases are a match to TRBD1. J gave up 6 bases and V 3 bases, and 9 bases lay outside the gene matches. Germline assignment: CDR1 GTSNPN and CDR2 SVGIG (reference sequence). CDR3 length equals 15 residues.